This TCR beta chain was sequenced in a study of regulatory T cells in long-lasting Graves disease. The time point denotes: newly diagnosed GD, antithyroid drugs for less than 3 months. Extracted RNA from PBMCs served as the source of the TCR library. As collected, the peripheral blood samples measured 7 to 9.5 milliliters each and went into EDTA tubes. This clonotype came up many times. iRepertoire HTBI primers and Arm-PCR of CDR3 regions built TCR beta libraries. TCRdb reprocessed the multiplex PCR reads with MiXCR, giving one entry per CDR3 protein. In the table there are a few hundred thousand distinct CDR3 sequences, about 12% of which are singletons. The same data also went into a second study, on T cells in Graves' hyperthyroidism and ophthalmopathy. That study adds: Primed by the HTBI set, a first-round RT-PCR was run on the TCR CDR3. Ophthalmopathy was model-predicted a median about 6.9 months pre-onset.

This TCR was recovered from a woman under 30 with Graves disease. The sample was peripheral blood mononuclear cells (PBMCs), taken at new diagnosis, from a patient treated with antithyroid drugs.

The CDR3 DNA sequence: TGTGCCTGGAGAATGGGGGGCGCGGGGGCTGGAAACACCATATATTTT. It specifies CAWRMGGAGAGNTIYF. The chain has TRBV30 and TRBJ1-3; maybe TRBD1 (6 bases). In germline, CDR1 is GTSNPN, CDR2 SVGIG (reference sequence). The V end lost 3 bases, the J end lost 2 bases, and 17 bases lay between the germline ends. The CDR3 is 16 amino acids.